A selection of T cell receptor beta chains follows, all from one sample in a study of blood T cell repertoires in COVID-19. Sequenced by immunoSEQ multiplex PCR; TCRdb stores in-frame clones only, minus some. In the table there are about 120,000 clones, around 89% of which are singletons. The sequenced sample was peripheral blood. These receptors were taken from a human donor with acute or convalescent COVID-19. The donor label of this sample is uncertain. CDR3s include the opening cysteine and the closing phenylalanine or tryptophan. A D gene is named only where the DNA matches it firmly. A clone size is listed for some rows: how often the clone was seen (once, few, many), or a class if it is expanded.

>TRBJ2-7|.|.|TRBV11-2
TGTGCCAGCAGCTCGGGGGATAGCTCCTACGAGCAGTACTTC
CASSSGDSSYEQYF
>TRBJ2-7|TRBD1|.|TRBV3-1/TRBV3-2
TGTGCCAGCAGCTTGGGACAGGGGGCTTGGTACTTC
CASSLGQGAWYF
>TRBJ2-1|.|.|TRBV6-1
TGTGCCAGCAGTGAACCCGGTACCGCCTACAATGAGCAGTTCTTC
CASSEPGTAYNEQFF
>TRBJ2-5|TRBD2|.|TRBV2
TGTGCCAGCAGTGCACTAGCGGGGGAAGAGACCCAGTACTTC
CASSALAGEETQYF
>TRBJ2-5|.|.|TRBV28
TGTGCCAGCAGCCCCGGACAGTTGGGGGAGACCCAGTACTTC
CASSPGQLGETQYF
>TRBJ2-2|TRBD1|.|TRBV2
TGTGCCAGCAGCCAGCGACAGGGGAGCACCGGGGAGCTGTTTTTT
CASSQRQGSTGELFF
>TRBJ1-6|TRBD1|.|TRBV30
TGTGCCTGGAGTGTACAGGGGGTATCACCCCTCCACTTT
CAWSVQGVSPLHF
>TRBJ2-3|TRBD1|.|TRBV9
TGTGCCAGCAGCGTAGGGACAGGGGATGACACAGATACGCAGTATTTT
CASSVGTGDDTDTQYF
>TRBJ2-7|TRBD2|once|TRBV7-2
TGTGCCAGCAGCCTCGGACTAGATATAACCTACGAGCAGTACTTC
CASSLGLDITYEQYF
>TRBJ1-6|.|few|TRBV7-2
TGTGCCAGCAGCTTAGGGTCGGGGACCCTCCACTTT
CASSLGSGTLHF
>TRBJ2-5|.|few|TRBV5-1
TGCGCCAGCAGCGTCCCTCCAGAGACCCAGTACTTC
CASSVPPETQYF
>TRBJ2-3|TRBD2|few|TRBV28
TGTGCCAGCGAAGCGGGAAGTGATACAGATACGCAGTATTTT
CASEAGSDTDTQYF
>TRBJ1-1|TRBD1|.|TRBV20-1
TGCAGTGCTCCAGGGGGCACTGAAGCTTTCTTT
CSAPGGTEAFF
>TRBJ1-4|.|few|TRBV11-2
TGTGCCAGCAGCCTAGAGTCCAGGAATGAAAAACTGTTTTTT
CASSLESRNEKLFF
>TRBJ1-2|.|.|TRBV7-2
TGTGCCAGCAGCCCTTGGGGGGAAAATGGCTACACCTTC
CASSPWGENGYTF
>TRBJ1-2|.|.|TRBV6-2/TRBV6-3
TGTGCCAGCAGTTACTCGAATTACTATAAAACTTTGCCGAACTATGGCTACACCTTC
CASSYSNYYKTLPNYGYTF
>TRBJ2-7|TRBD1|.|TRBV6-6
TGTGCCAGCAGTAGGACAGGGGGCTTCTCCGAGCAGTACTTC
CASSRTGGFSEQYF
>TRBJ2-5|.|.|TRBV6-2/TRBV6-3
TGTGCCAGCAGTCTTATGGGGGGCCAAGAGACCCAGTACTTC
CASSLMGGQETQYF
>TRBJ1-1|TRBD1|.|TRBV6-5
TGTGCCAGCAGAGACAGGGGTTTAGCTGCTGAAGCTTTCTTT
CASRDRGLAAEAFF
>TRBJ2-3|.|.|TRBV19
TGTGCCAGTAGTGCTTCAACTAGTCTGGGCACAGATACGCAGTATTTT
CASSASTSLGTDTQYF
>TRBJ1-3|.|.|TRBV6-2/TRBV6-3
TGTGCCAGCAGTTACATGGGGCTGCCGGGAAACACCATATATTTT
CASSYMGLPGNTIYF
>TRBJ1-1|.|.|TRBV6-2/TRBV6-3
TGTGCCAGCAGTTACGGAGGGACCTTCGCTTTCTTT
CASSYGGTFAFF
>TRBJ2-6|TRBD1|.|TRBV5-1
TGCGCCAGCAGTAAAACCGGGACAGGGGGCTTTGGGGCCAACGTCCTGACTTTC
CASSKTGTGGFGANVLTF
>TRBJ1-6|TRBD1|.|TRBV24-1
TGTGCCACCATGCGGGACAGCAATTCACCCCTCCACTTT
CATMRDSNSPLHF
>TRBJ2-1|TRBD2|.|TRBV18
TGTGCCAGCTCAGGCGGGGGGGCGGATGAGCAGTTCTTC
CASSGGGADEQFF
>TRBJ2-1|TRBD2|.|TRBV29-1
TGCAGCGTTGAGCCTAGCGGGAGAGGAAATGAGCAGTTCTTC
CSVEPSGRGNEQFF
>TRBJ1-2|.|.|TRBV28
TGTGCCAGCAGTGTCATCGGCGGGGGACACGGCTCCAGGAACTATGGCTACACCTTC
CASSVIGGGHGSRNYGYTF
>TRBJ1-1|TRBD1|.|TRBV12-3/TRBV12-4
TGTGCCAGCAGCGCCGACAGGGGCCCTCAAGATTTT
CASSADRGPQDF
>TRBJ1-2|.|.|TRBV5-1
TGCGCCAGCAGCTTGGCAATGAGTACCTATGGCTACACCTTC
CASSLAMSTYGYTF